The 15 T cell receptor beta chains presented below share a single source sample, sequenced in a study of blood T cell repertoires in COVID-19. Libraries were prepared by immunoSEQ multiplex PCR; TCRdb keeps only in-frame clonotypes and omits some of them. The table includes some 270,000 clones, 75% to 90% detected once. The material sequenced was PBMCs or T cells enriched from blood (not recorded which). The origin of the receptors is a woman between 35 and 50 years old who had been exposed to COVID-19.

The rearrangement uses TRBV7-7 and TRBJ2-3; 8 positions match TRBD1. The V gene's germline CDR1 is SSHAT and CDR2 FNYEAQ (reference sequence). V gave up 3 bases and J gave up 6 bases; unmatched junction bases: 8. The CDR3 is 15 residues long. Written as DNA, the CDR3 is TGTGCCAGCAGCTTTGGGACAGGCGCGGGTGATACGCAGTATTTT. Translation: CASSFGTGAGDTQYF. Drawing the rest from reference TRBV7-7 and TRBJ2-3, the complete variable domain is GAGVSQSPRYKVTKRGQDVTLRCDPISSHATLYWYQQALGQGPEFLTYFNYEAQPDKSGLPSDRFSAERPEGSISTLTIQRTEQRDSAMYRCASSFGTGAGDTQYFGPGTRLTVL.

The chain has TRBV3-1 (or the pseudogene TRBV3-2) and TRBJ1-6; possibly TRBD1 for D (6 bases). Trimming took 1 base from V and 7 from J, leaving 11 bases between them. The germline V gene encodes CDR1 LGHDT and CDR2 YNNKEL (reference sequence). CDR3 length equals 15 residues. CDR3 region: CASSQVGQGNSPLHF. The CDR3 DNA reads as TGTGCCAGCAGCCAAGTTGGGCAGGGGAATTCACCCCTCCACTTT.

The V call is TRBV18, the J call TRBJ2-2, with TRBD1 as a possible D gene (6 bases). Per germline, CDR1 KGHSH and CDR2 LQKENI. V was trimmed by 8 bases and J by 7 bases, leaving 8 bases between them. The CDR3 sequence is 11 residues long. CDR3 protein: CASDRSGELFF. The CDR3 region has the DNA TGTGCCAGCGACAGGAGCGGGGAGCTGTTTTTT.

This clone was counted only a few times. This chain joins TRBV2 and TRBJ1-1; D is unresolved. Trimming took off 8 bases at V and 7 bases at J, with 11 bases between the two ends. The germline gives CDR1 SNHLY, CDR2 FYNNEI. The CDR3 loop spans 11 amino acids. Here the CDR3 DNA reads TGTGCCAGCGCCACAGAGTATGAAGCTTTCTTT. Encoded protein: CASATEYEAFF.

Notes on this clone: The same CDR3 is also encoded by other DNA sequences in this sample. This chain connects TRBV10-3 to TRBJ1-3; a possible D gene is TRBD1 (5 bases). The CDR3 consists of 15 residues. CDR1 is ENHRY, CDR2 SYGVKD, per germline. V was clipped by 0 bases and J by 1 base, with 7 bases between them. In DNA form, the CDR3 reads TGTGCCATCAGTGAGTCCGGGGGTTCTGGAAACACCATATATTTT. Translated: CAISESGGSGNTIYF.

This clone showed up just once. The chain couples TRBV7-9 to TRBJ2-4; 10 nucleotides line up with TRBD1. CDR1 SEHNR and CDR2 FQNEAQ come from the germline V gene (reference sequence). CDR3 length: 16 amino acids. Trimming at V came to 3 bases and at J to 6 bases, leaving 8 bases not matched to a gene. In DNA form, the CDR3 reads TGTGCCAGCAGCTTCACTAGAGGGACAGGGGTAAACATTCAGTACTTC. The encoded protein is CASSFTRGTGVNIQYF. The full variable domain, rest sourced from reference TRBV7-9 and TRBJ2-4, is DTGVSQNPRHKITKRGQNVTFRCDPISEHNRLYWYRQTLGQGPEFLTYFQNEAQLEKSRLLSDRFSAERPKGSFSTLEIQRTEQGDSAMYLCASSFTRGTGVNIQYFGAGTRLSVL.

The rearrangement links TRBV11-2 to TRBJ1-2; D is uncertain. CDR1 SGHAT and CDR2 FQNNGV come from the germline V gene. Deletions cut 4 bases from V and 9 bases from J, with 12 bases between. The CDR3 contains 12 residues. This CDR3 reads CASSSAFGSYTF. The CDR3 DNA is TGTGCCAGCAGCTCGGCTTTCGGGAGCTACACCTTC.

The CDR3 loop is CASSQETGFSGELFF. The CDR3 nucleotides are TGCGCCAGCAGCCAAGAGACAGGGTTTTCCGGGGAGCTGTTTTTT. This chain links TRBV4-3 with TRBJ2-2; 7 bases fit TRBD1. CDR1 and CDR2 from the germline V gene are LGHNA and YSLEER. The CDR3 consists of 15 residues. Germline trimming cut 0 bases from V and 6 bases from J; bases unmatched to any gene: 4.

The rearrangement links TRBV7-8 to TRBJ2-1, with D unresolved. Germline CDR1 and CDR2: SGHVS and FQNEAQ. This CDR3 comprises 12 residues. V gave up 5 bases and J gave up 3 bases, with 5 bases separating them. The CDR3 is CASSTYYNEQFF. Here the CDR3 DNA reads TGTGCCAGCAGCACTTACTACAATGAGCAGTTCTTC.

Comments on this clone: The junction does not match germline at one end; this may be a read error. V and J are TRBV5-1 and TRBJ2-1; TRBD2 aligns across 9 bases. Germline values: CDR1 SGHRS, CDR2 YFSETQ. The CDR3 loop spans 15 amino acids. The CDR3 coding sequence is TGTGCCAGCAGCTTAGCGGGAGAGCCCTACAATGAGCAGTTCTTC. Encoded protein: CASSLAGEPYNEQFF.

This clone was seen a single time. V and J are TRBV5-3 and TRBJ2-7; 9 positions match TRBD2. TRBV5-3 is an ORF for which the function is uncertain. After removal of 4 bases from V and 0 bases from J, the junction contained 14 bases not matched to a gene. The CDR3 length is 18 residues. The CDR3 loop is CARSTTSGSAPDSYEQYV. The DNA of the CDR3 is TGTGCCAGAAGCACAACTAGCGGGTCGGCTCCCGACTCCTACGAGCAGTACGTC.

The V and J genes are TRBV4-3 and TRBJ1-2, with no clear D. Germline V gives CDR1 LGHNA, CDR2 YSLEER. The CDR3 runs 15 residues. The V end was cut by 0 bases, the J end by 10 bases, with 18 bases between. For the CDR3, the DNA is TGCGCCAGCAGCCAAGATCGAGGAAGATACAACCTCTACACCTTC. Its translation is CASSQDRGRYNLYTF.

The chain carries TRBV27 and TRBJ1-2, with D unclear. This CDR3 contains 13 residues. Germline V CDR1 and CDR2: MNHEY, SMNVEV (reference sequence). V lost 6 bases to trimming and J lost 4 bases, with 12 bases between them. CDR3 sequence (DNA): TGTGCCAGCAGACCCGTGGGGAGCTATGGCTACACCTTC. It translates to CASRPVGSYGYTF.

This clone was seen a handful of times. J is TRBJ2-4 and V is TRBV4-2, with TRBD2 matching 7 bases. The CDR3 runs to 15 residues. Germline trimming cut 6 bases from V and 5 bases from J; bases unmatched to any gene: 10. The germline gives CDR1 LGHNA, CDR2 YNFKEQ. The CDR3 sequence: CASRQREGEENIQYF. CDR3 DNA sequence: TGTGCCAGCAGGCAAAGGGAGGGTGAGGAAAACATTCAGTACTTC.

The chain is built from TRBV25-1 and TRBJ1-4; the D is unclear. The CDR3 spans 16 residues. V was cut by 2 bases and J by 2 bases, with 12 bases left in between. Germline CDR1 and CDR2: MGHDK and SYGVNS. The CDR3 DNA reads TGTGCCAGCAGTGAACCCGGGGTAGGGACTAATGAAAAACTGTTTTTT. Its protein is CASSEPGVGTNEKLFF.